A single sample gave rise to the 9 T cell receptor beta chains below, sequenced in a study of blood T cell repertoires in COVID-19. Assay used: immunoSEQ multiplex PCR; TCRdb lists only in-frame clones, some missing. The sample gives roughly 100,000 clones, around 86% of which show up once; approximately 40% is in the top ten. The sample taken for sequencing was peripheral blood. The receptors were gathered from a man older than 75 with acute or convalescent COVID-19.

V usage is TRBV28 and J usage is TRBJ2-1, with TRBD2 matching 7 bases. Germline trimming cut 6 bases from V and 4 bases from J; bases unmatched to any gene: 24. The CDR3 length is 20 residues. The germline CDR1 and CDR2 sequences are MDHEN and SYDVKM. The CDR3 DNA follows: TGTGCCAGCAGCCGTGCGGTAATCCTCCGGGACTACCGAAGGTACAATGAGCAGTTCTTC. It codes for CASSRAVILRDYRRYNEQFF. Looking up the rest from reference TRBV28 and TRBJ2-1 gives the full variable domain: DVKVTQSSRYLVKRTGEKVFLECVQDMDHENMFWYRQDPGLGLRLIYFSYDVKMKEKGDIPEGYSVSREKKERFSLILESASTNQTSMYLCASSRAVILRDYRRYNEQFFGPGTRLTVL.

The chain recombines TRBV5-4 with TRBJ2-1; D gene uncertain. The CDR3 is 14 residues long. Trimming took off 6 bases at V and 0 bases at J, with 10 bases between the two ends. Germline CDR1 and CDR2: SGHNT and YYREEE (reference sequence). The CDR3 region is CASTSEISYNEQFF. Written as DNA, the CDR3 is TGTGCCAGCACTTCTGAGATCTCCTACAATGAGCAGTTCTTC.

This rearrangement joins TRBV5-1 to TRBJ1-1; TRBD1 is a possible D gene (6 bases). Between the trimmed V and J ends, which lost 4 bases and 1 base, there was a span of 11 bases. Germline CDR1 SGHRS, CDR2 YFSETQ. This CDR3 contains 14 residues. This CDR3 reads CASSLGQTNTEAFF. In DNA form, the CDR3 reads TGCGCCAGCAGCCTAGGACAGACGAACACTGAAGCTTTCTTT. The full variable domain, completed using reference TRBV5-1 and TRBJ1-1, is KAGVTQTPRYLIKTRGQQVTLSCSPISGHRSVSWYQQTPGQGLQFLFEYFSETQRNKGNFPGRFSGRQFSNSRSEMNVSTLELGDSALYLCASSLGQTNTEAFFGQGTRLTVV.

The chain uses TRBV15 and TRBJ1-5; D perhaps matches TRBD1 (5 bases). The CDR3 has 14 residues. Per germline, CDR1 LNHNV and CDR2 YYDKDF (reference sequence). Trimming took 0 bases from V and 6 from J, leaving 9 bases between them. CDR3 protein: CATSRDYRGQPQHF. The CDR3 region has the DNA TGTGCCACCAGCAGAGATTATAGGGGTCAGCCCCAGCATTTT.

The chain is built from TRBV29-1 and TRBJ1-6; D is perhaps TRBD1 (6 bases). Per germline, CDR1 SQVTM and CDR2 ANQGSEA. The CDR3 runs to 13 residues. V lost 4 bases and J lost 12, with 16 bases in between. CDR3 bases: TGCAGCGTTGTTTGGGGAACACAGGGACCCCTCCACTTT. This gives the protein CSVVWGTQGPLHF.

The chain carries TRBV27 and TRBJ2-7; TRBD1 matches 8 bases. Per germline, CDR1 MNHEY and CDR2 SMNVEV (reference sequence). V shed 5 bases, J shed 3 bases, and the junction held 3 bases outside the gene matches. The CDR3 has 13 amino acids. The CDR3 coding sequence is TGTGCCAGCAGTCAAGGGACAGGCTACGAGCAGTACTTC. It yields the protein CASSQGTGYEQYF.

With regard to this clone: Other DNA sequences in the sample encode the same CDR3. The V gene is TRBV30, the J gene TRBJ2-7; 13 bases agree with TRBD2. CDR1 and CDR2 from the germline V gene are GTSNPN and SVGIG (reference sequence). This CDR3 spans 14 amino acids. Germline trimming cut 3 bases from V and 4 bases from J; bases unmatched to any gene: 3. The CDR3 protein is CAWSGLAGVYEQYF. The CDR3 DNA reads TGTGCCTGGAGCGGACTAGCGGGAGTTTACGAGCAGTACTTC.

The rearrangement joins TRBV3-1 (or the pseudogene TRBV3-2) to TRBJ1-5, with no clear D. The V gene's germline CDR1 is LGHDT and CDR2 YNNKEL (reference sequence). Trimming took 2 bases from V and 4 from J, leaving 6 bases between them. CDR3 length: 13 residues. The CDR3 reads CASSQTLNQPQHF. The CDR3 DNA sequence: TGTGCCAGCAGCCAAACATTAAATCAGCCCCAGCATTTT.

This clone was recorded only once. DNA of the CDR3: TGTGCCAGCAGCCCGGGAGGGCAAGTGTCTACAGATACGCAGTATTTT. Protein sequence: CASSPGGQVSTDTQYF. V and J are TRBV11-3 and TRBJ2-3; the match to TRBD2 covers 8 bases. Germline loops: CDR1 SGHNT, CDR2 YENEEA. V gave up 5 bases and J gave up 3 bases; unmatched junction bases: 10. The CDR3 contains 16 residues.